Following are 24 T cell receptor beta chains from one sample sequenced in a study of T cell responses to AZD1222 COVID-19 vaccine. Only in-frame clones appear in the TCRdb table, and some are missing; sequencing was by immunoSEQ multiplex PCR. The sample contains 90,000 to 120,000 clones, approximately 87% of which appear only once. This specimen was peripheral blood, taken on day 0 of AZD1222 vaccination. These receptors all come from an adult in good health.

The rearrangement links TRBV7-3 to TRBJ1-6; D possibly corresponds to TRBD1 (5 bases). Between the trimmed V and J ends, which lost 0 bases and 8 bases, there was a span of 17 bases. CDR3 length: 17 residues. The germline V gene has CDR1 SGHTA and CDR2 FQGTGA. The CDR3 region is CASSLTGLATSDSPLHF. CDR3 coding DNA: TGTGCCAGCAGCTTAACGGGGCTAGCGACCTCGGATTCACCCCTCCACTTT.

CDR3 coding DNA: TGCGCCAGCAGCGGCCAGACTCTGACTGGATATGGCTACACCTTC. This translates into CASSGQTLTGYGYTF. The V call is TRBV5-1, the J call TRBJ1-2; D gene uncertain. Germline CDR1 is SGHRS and CDR2 is YFSETQ. The CDR3 covers 15 residues. V lost 4 bases to trimming and J lost 5 bases, with 18 bases between them.

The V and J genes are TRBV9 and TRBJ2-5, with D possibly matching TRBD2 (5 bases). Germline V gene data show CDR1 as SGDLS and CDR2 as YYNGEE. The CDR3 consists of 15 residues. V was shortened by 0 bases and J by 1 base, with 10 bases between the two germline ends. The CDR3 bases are TGTGCCAGCAGCGTAGTCGGGATTTCCCAAGAGACCCAGTACTTC. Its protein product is CASSVVGISQETQYF.

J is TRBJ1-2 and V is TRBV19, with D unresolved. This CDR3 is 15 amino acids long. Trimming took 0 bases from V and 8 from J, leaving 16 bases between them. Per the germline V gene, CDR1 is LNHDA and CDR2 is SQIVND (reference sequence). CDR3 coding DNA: TGTGCCAGTAGTATAGATCGGTGGAGGGCGACGGGCTACACCTTC. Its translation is CASSIDRWRATGYTF.

The CDR3, as DNA: TGTGCTACTTCACAGGGGAAGAATTCACCCCTCCACTTT. Its translation is CATSQGKNSPLHF. The V call is TRBV30, the J call TRBJ1-6; TRBD1 matches at 7 bases. Germline V lookup: CDR1 GTSNPN, CDR2 SVGIG (reference sequence). The CDR3 is made up of 13 amino acids.

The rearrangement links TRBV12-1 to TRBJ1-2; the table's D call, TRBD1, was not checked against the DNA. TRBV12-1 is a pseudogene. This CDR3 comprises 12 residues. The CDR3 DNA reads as TGTGCCAGGGACAAAACTAACTATGGCTACACCTTC. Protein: CARDKTNYGYTF.

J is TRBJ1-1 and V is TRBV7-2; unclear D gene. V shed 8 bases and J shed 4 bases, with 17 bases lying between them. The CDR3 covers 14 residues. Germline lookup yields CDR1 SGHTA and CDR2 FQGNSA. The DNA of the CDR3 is TGTGCCAGCCGAAGGGAGGCCACGGCCACTGAAGCTTTCTTT. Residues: CASRREATATEAFF.

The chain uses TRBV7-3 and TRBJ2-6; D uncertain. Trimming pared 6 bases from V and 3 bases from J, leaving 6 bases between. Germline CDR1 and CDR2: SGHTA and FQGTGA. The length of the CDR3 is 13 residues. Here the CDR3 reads CASRLGGANVLTF. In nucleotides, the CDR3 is TGTGCCAGCAGGCTGGGTGGGGCCAACGTCCTGACTTTC.

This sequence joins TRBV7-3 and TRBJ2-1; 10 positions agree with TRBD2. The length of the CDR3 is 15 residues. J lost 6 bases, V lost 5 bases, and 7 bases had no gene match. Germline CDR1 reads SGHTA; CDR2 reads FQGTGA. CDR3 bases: TGTGCCAGCAGCCCAGCGGGGGGGCTCGTCAATGAGCAGTTCTTC. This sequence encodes CASSPAGGLVNEQFF.

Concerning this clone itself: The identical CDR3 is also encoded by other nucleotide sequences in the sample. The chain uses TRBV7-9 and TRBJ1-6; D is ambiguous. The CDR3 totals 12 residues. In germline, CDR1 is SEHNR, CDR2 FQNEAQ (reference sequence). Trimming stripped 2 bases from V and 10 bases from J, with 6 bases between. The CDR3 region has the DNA TGTGCCAGCAGCTTACCAGACTCACCCCTCCACTTT. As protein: CASSLPDSPLHF.

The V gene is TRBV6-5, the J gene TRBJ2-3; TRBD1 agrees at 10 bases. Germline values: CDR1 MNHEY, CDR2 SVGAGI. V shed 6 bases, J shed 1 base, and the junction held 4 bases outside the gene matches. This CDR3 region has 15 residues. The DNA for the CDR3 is TGTGCCAGCAGAACCGGGACAGGGGGCACAGATACGCAGTATTTT. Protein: CASRTGTGGTDTQYF.

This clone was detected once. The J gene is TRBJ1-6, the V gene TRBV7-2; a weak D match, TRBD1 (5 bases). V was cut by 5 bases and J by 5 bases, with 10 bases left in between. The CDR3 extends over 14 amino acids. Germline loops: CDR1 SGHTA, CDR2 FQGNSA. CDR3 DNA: TGTGCCAGCAGCCGGGGGGGGAATAATTCACCCCTCCACTTT. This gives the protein CASSRGGNNSPLHF.

CDR3 loop: CASSFYRETQYF. The CDR3 DNA reads TGTGCCAGCAGCTTCTACAGGGAGACCCAGTACTTC. This chain connects TRBV5-4 to TRBJ2-5, with D possibly TRBD1 on 5 matching bases. The CDR3 covers 12 residues. CDR1 is SGHNT, CDR2 YYREEE, per germline (reference sequence). Between the trimmed V and J ends, which lost 2 bases and 5 bases, there was a span of 7 bases.

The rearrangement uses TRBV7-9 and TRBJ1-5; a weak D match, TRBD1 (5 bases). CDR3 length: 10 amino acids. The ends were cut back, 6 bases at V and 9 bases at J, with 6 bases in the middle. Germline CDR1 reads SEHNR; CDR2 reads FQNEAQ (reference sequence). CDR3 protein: CASRGRPQHF. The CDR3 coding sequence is TGTGCCAGCAGGGGGCGGCCCCAGCATTTT.

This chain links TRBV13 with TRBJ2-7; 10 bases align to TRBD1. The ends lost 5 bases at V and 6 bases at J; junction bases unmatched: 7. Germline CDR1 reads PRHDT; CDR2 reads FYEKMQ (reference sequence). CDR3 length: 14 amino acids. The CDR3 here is CASSRQGALGEQYF. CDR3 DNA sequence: TGTGCCAGCAGCCGACAGGGGGCTCTGGGCGAGCAGTACTTC.

The CDR3 is CASSLVSGGTYNEQFF. CDR3 DNA: TGTGCCAGCAGCTTAGTTAGCGGGGGAACCTACAATGAGCAGTTCTTC. The chain couples TRBV11-2 to TRBJ2-1; 9 bases align to TRBD2. The CDR3 sequence is 16 residues long. The germline CDR1 and CDR2 sequences are SGHAT and FQNNGV. J was trimmed by 2 bases and V by 1 base; bases with no gene match: 3.

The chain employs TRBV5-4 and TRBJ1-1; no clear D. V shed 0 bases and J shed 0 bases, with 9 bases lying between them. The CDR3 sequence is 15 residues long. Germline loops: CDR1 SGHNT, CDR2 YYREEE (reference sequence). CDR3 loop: CASSLEATMNTEAFF. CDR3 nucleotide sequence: TGTGCCAGCAGCTTGGAGGCAACCATGAACACTGAAGCTTTCTTT.

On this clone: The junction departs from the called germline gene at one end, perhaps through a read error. The CDR3 protein is CASWGGFELYF. CDR3 in DNA: TGTGCCAGTTGGGGGGGTTTTGAGCTGTACTTC. The genes are TRBV19 and TRBJ2-7; 7 bases are shared with TRBD2. The CDR3 has 11 residues. CDR1 LNHDA and CDR2 SQIVND come from the germline V gene (reference sequence).

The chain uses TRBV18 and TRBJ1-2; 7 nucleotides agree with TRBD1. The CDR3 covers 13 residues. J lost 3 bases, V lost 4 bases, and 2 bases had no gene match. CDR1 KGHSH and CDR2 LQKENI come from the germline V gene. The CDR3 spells CASSHGTDYGYTF. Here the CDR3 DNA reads TGTGCCAGCTCACATGGGACAGACTATGGCTACACCTTC.

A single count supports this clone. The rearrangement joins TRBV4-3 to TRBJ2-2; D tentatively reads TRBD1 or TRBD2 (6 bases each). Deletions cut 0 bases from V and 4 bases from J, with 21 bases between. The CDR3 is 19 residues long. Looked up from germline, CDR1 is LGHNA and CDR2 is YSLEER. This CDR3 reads CASSQDAYLSGGSTGELFF. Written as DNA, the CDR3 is TGCGCCAGCAGCCAAGATGCTTATCTATCCGGGGGCAGCACCGGGGAGCTGTTTTTT.

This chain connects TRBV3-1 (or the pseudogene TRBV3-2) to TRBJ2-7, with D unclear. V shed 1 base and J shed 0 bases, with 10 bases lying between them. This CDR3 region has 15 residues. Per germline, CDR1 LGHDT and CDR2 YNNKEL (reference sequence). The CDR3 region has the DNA TGTGCCAGCAGCCAAGCCCCAATGAGCTCCTACGAGCAGTACTTC. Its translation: CASSQAPMSSYEQYF.

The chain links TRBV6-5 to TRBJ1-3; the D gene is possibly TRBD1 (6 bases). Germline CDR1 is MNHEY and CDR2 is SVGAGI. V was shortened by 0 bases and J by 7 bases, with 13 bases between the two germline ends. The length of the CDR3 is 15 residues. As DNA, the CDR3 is TGTGCCAGCAGTTACTCAGGCAGGGGAGGCAACACCATATATTTT. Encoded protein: CASSYSGRGGNTIYF.

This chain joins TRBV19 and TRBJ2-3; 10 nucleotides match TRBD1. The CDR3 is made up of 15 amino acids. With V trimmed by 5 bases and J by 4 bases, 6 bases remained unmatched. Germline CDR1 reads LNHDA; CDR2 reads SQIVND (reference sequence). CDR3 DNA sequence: TGTGCCAGTAGTCCACGGACAGGGGGAGCAGATACGCAGTATTTT. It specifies CASSPRTGGADTQYF.

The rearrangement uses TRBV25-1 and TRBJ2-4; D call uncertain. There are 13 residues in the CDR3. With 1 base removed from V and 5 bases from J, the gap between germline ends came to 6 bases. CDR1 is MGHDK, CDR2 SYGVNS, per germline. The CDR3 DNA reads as TGTGCCAGCAGTGAATCGGGCCAAAACATTCAGTACTTC. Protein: CASSESGQNIQYF.